This is a list of T cell receptor beta chains from one sample in a study of T cells in Graves' hyperthyroidism and ophthalmopathy. From the multiplex PCR reads, TCRdb called clonotypes with MiXCR, one entry per CDR3 protein. Seen here are roughly 800,000 distinct CDR3 sequences, over 35% observed once, and the top ten hold roughly 8.3%. Sequenced sample: blood. These TCRs come from a man aged 18-30 years with Graves' hyperthyroidism. CDR3s include the opening cysteine and the closing phenylalanine or tryptophan. A D gene is named only where the DNA matches it firmly. The size of a clone is reported for some rows only, either as once, few or many, or as a class for expanded clones.

j_call clone_size v_call d_call cdr3_nt cdr3_aa
TRBJ2-5 many TRBV7-8 TRBD2 TGTGCCAGCAGCCCTGGGACTAGCGGGGCGCCGGGGACCCAGTACTTC CASSPGTSGAPGTQYF
TRBJ1-4 . TRBV6-1 . TGTGCCAGTGGCCCTGCGGAAAAACTGTTTTTT CASGPAEKLFF
TRBJ2-2 . TRBV19 . TGTGCCAGTGGTATAGCCATTCTCACCGGGGAGCTGTTTTTT CASGIAILTGELFF
TRBJ1-2 . TRBV29-1 . TGCAGCGTTGACGGGACGAATGGGGGCTATGGCTACACCTTC CSVDGTNGGYGYTF
TRBJ1-5 . TRBV29-1 . TGCAGCGTTTCGGACTACAATCAGCCCCAGCATTTT CSVSDYNQPQHF
TRBJ1-1 few TRBV7-9 . TGCGCCAGCAGCCAAGCACGGGGGCGACGGAACACTGAAGCTTTCTTT CASSQARGRRNTEAFF
TRBJ2-5 . TRBV5-4 TRBD2 TGTGCCAGCAGCCGAAGGACTCGATTAGCGGGAGCGAGTCTAATCCAAGAGACCCAGTACTTC CASSRRTRLAGASLIQETQYF
TRBJ1-4 few TRBV6-1 . TGTGCCAGCACAACAGAAATTAATGAAAAACTGTTTTTT CASTTEINEKLFF
TRBJ1-4 . TRBV10-3 TRBD1 TGTGCCATCAGTGAGTCTGGACAGGGAGAAAAACTGTTTTTT CAISESGQGEKLFF
TRBJ1-5 many TRBV6-5 . TGTGCCAGCACCAGGGACAGCAATCAGCCCCAGCATTTT CASTRDSNQPQHF
TRBJ2-5 . TRBV29-1 TRBD1 TGCAGCGCGGGACAGGCGGGCGAGACCCAGTACTTC CSAGQAGETQYF
TRBJ1-2 . TRBV2 . TGTGCCAGCAGTGTAGGGGACGTTTTTACCGAAGGGGATGGCTACACCTTC CASSVGDVFTEGDGYTF
TRBJ1-1 many TRBV4-2 TRBD1 TGTGCCAGCAACCCGGGACAGGGGAAGTTAGGGACTGAAGCTTTCTTT CASNPGQGKLGTEAFF
TRBJ2-7 many TRBV9 . TGTGCCAGCAGCGCCAATACTCGTAAGGGCGACGAGCAGTACTTC CASSANTRKGDEQYF
TRBJ1-5 many TRBV20-1 TRBD1 TGCAGTGCTAGAGGGACAGGAGGGGCCTACAATCAGCCCCAGCATTTT CSARGTGGAYNQPQHF
TRBJ2-7 . TRBV12-3/TRBV12-4 TRBD1 TGTGCCAGCAGCCCTCAGACAGGGGGGTCCTACGAGCAGTACTTC CASSPQTGGSYEQYF
TRBJ1-1 many TRBV29-1 . TGCAGCGTTGCTGTCAGGTTGAACACTGAAGCTTTCTTT CSVAVRLNTEAFF